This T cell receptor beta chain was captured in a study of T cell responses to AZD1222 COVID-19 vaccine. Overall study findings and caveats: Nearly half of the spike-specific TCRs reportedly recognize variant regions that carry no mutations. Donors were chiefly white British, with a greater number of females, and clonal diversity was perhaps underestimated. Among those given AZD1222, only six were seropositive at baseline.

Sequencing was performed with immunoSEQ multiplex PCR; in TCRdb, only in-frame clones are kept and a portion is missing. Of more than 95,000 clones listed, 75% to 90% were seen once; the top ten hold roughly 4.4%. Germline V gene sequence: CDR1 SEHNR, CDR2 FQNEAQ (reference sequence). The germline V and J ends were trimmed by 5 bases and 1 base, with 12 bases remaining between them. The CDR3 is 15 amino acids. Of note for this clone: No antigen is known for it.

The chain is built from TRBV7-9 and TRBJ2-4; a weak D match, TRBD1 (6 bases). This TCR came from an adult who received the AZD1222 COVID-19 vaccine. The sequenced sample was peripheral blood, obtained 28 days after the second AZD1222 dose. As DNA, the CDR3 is TGTGCCAGCAGCCCAGGGGACCGGGCCAAAAACATTCAGTACTTC. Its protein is CASSPGDRAKNIQYF.